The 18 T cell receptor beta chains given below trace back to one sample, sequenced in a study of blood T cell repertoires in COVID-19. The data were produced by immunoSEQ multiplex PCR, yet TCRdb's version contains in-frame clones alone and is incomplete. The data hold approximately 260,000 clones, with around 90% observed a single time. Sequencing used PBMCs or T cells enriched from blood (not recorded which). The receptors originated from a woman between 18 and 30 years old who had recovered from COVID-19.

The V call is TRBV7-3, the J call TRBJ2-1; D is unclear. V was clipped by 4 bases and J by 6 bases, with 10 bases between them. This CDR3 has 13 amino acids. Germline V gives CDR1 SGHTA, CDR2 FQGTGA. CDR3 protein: CASSSSGFNEQFF. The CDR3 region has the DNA TGTGCCAGCAGCTCCTCCGGGTTCAATGAGCAGTTCTTC.

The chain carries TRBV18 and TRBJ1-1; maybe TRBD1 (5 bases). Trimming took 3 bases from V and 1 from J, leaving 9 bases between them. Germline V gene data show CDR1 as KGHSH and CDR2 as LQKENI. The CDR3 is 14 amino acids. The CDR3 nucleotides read TGTGCCAGCTCACCCTTACAGGAGAACACTGAAGCTTTCTTT. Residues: CASSPLQENTEAFF.

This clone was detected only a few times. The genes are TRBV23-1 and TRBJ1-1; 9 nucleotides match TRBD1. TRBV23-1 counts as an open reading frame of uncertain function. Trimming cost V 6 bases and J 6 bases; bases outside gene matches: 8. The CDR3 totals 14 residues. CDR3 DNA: TGCGCCAGCAGAATGCCGGGACAGGGTTCTGAAGCTTTCTTT. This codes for CASRMPGQGSEAFF.

In DNA form, the CDR3 reads TGCGCCAGCAGCCAAGAACGCCAGGGGAGGAACACTGAAGCTTTCTTT. Protein: CASSQERQGRNTEAFF. This chain connects TRBV4-3 to TRBJ1-1; D is possibly TRBD1 (6 bases). CDR3 length equals 16 residues. Germline values: CDR1 LGHNA, CDR2 YSLEER. V lost 0 bases and J 1 base, leaving 12 bases between the germline ends.

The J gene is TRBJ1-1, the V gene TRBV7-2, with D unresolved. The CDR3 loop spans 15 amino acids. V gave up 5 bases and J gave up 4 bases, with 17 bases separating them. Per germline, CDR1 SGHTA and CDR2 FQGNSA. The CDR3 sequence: CASSPGIGESTEAFF. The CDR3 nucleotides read TGTGCCAGCAGCCCCGGGATCGGGGAGAGCACTGAAGCTTTCTTT.

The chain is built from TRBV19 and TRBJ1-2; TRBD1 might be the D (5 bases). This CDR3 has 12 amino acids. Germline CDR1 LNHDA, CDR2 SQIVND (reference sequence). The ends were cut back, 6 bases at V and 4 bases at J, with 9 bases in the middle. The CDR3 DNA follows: TGTGCCAGTAGGGCAGGGATCTATGGCTACACCTTC. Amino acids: CASRAGIYGYTF. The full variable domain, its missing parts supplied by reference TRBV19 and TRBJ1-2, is DGGITQSPKYLFRKEGQNVTLSCEQNLNHDAMYWYRQDPGQGLRLIYYSQIVNDFQKGDIAEGYSVSREKKESFPLTVTSAQKNPTAFYLCASRAGIYGYTFGSGTRLTVV.

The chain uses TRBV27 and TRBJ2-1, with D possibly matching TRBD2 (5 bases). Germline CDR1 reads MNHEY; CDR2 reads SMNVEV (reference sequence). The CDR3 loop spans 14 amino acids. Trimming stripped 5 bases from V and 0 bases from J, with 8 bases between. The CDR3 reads CASSERRSYNEQFF. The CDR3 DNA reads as TGTGCCAGCAGTGAGCGGCGCTCCTACAATGAGCAGTTCTTC.

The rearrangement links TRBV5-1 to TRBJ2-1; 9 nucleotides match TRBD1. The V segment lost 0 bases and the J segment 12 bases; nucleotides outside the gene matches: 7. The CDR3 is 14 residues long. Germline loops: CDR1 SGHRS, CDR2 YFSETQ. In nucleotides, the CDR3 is TGCGCCAGCAGCTTGGAAGGACAGGGGACCGGGCAGTTCTTC. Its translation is CASSLEGQGTGQFF. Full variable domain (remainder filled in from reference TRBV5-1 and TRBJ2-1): KAGVTQTPRYLIKTRGQQVTLSCSPISGHRSVSWYQQTPGQGLQFLFEYFSETQRNKGNFPGRFSGRQFSNSRSEMNVSTLELGDSALYLCASSLEGQGTGQFFGPGTRLTVL.

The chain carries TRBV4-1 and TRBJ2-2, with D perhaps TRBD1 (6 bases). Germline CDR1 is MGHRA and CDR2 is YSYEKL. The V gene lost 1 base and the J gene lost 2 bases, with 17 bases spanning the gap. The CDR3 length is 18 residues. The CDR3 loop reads CASSQGETGYENTGELFF. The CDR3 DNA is TGCGCCAGCAGCCAAGGGGAAACAGGGTATGAAAACACCGGGGAGCTGTTTTTT.

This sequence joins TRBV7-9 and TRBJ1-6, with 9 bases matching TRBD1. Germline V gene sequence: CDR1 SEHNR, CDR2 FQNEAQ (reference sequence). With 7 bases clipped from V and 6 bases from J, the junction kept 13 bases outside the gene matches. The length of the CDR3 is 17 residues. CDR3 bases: TGTGCCAGCACCGACACCGGCGGGACAGGGTCTAATTCACCCCTCCACTTT. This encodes CASTDTGGTGSNSPLHF.

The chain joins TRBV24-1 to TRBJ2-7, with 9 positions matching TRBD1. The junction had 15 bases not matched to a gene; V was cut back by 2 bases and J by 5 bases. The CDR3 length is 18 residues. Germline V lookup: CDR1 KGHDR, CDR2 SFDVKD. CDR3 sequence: CATSDSGQGILKVHEQYF. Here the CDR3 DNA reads TGTGCCACCAGTGATTCTGGACAGGGGATTTTGAAGGTCCACGAGCAGTACTTC.

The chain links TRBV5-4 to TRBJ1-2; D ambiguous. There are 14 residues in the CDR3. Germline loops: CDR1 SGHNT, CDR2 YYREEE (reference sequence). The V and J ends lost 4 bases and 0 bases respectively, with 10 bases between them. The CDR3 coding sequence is TGTGCCAGCAGCCCGGAGGTAACTAACTATGGCTACACCTTC. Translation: CASSPEVTNYGYTF.

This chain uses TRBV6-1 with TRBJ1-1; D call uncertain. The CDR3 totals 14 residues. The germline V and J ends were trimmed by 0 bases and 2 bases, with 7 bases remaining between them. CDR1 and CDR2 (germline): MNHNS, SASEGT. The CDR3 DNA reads TGTGCCAGCAGTGAAGCTGGGCCTAACACTGAAGCTTTCTTT. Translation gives CASSEAGPNTEAFF.

CDR3 nucleotide sequence: TGTGCCAGTAGTAACCCCCTAGCGGGGGACTACAATGAGCAGTTCTTC. Residues: CASSNPLAGDYNEQFF. The chain uses TRBV19 and TRBJ2-1; 10 bases line up with TRBD2. Germline-derived CDR1 and CDR2 are LNHDA and SQIVND (reference sequence). With 4 bases clipped from V and 3 bases from J, the junction kept 6 bases outside the gene matches. CDR3 length: 16 residues. The full variable domain, its missing parts supplied by reference TRBV19 and TRBJ2-1, is DGGITQSPKYLFRKEGQNVTLSCEQNLNHDAMYWYRQDPGQGLRLIYYSQIVNDFQKGDIAEGYSVSREKKESFPLTVTSAQKNPTAFYLCASSNPLAGDYNEQFFGPGTRLTVL.

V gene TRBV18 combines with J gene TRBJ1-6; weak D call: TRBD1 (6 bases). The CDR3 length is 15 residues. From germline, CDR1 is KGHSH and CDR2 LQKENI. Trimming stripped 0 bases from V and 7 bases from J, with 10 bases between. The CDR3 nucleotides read TGTGCCAGCTCACCACCGGGGACACCCAATTCACCCCTCCACTTT. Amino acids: CASSPPGTPNSPLHF.

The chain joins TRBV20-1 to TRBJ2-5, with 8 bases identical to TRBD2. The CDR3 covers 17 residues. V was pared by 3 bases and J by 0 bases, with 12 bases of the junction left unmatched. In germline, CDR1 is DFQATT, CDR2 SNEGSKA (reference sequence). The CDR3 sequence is CSASDFSLAAYQETQYF. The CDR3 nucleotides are TGCAGTGCTAGTGATTTTTCACTAGCGGCGTACCAAGAGACCCAGTACTTC.

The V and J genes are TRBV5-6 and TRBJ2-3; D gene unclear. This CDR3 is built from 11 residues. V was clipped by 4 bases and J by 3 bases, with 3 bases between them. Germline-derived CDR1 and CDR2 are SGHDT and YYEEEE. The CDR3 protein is CASSQTDTQYF. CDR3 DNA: TGTGCCAGCAGCCAAACAGATACGCAGTATTTT.

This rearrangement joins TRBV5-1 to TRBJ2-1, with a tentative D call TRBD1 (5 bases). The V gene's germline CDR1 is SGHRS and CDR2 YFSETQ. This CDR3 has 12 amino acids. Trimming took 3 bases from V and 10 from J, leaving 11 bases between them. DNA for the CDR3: TGCGCCAGCAGCTGGACGGACACGGAGCAGTTCTTC. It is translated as CASSWTDTEQFF. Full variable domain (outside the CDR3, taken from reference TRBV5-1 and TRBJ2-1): KAGVTQTPRYLIKTRGQQVTLSCSPISGHRSVSWYQQTPGQGLQFLFEYFSETQRNKGNFPGRFSGRQFSNSRSEMNVSTLELGDSALYLCASSWTDTEQFFGPGTRLTVL.